These 5 T cell receptor beta chains were all obtained from the same sample, sequenced in a study of memory CD4+ T cells and cytomegalovirus serostatus (dated by TCRdb to the late 2010s). Single viable CD3+CD4+CD8-CD45RO+ cells were sorted as memory CD4+ T cells on a FACSAria II. The method behind the library was the immunoSEQ multiplex PCR assay. What TCRdb holds here is the immuneACCESS table cut down to in-frame rearrangements. Part of the clones is not present; checked against another copy, under half of the missing clones reflect an unresolved V gene, and the others are unexplained. The sample records 46,000 or so clones, more than 60% of which are singletons. Just over 0.6% of the sample belongs to the ten largest clones. Sequenced material: memory CD4+ T cells from blood. These receptors all stem from an adult in good health and CMV-seronegative.

This clone was observed a single time. V usage is TRBV6-5 and J usage is TRBJ2-4; a weak D match, TRBD1 (6 bases). The CDR3 spans 11 residues. V lost 5 bases to trimming and J lost 9 bases, with 8 bases between them. Germline CDR1 and CDR2: MNHEY and SVGAGI. The CDR3 loop reads CASSEQGIQYF. The CDR3 DNA is TGTGCCAGCAGTGAACAGGGCATTCAGTACTTC.

The CDR3 loop reads CAWSEGARSNYGYTF. The CDR3 DNA reads TGTGCCTGGAGTGAGGGGGCGAGATCTAACTATGGCTACACCTTC. This chain joins TRBV30 and TRBJ1-2; TRBD1 matches at 7 bases. V was clipped by 1 base and J by 0 bases; unmatched bases: 5. The CDR3 is made up of 15 amino acids. The germline V gene encodes CDR1 GTSNPN and CDR2 SVGIG (reference sequence).

This clone was seen more than once but under ten times. This chain connects TRBV10-3 to TRBJ1-2, with TRBD1 matching over 7 bases. V was pared by 4 bases and J by 8 bases, with 13 bases of the junction left unmatched. Germline CDR1 reads ENHRY; CDR2 reads SYGVKD. CDR3 length: 15 residues. This CDR3 reads CAISGSGGSTWGYTF. CDR3 DNA: TGTGCCATCAGTGGCTCAGGGGGTAGTACGTGGGGCTACACCTTC.

This clone came up a few times. The rearrangement uses TRBV5-6 and TRBJ2-7, with D perhaps matching TRBD1 (6 bases). Germline V gives CDR1 SGHDT, CDR2 YYEEEE. Trimming left V 5 bases short and J 3 bases short, with 15 bases between. The length of the CDR3 is 14 residues. CDR3 coding DNA: TGTGCCAGCAGGACAACAGGGTTTGTCTACGAGCAGTACTTC. As protein: CASRTTGFVYEQYF.

The rearrangement joins TRBV30 to TRBJ1-6, with D possibly TRBD1 on 6 matching bases. V gave up 0 bases and J gave up 7 bases, with 10 bases separating them. The CDR3 has 14 residues. Germline CDR1 reads GTSNPN; CDR2 reads SVGIG (reference sequence). The CDR3 loop is CAWSVGTQNSPLHF. CDR3 in DNA: TGTGCCTGGAGTGTAGGGACACAGAATTCACCCCTCCACTTT.